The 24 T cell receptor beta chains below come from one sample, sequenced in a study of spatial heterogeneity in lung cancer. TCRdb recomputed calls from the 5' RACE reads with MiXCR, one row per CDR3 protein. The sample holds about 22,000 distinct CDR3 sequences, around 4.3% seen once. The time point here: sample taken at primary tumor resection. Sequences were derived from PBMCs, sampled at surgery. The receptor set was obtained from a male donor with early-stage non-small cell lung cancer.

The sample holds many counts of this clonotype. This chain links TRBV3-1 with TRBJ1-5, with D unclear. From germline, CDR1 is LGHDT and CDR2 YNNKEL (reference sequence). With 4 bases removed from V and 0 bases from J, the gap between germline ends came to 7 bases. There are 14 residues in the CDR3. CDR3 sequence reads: CASSRRYSNQPQHF. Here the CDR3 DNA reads TGTGCCAGCAGCCGACGGTATAGCAATCAGCCCCAGCATTTT.

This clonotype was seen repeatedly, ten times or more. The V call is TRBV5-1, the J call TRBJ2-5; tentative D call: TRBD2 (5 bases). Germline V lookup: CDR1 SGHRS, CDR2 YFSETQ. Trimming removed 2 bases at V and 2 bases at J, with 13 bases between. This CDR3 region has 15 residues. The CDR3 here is CASSFGFGIQETQYF. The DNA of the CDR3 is TGCGCCAGCAGCTTTGGTTTCGGGATACAAGAGACCCAGTACTTC.

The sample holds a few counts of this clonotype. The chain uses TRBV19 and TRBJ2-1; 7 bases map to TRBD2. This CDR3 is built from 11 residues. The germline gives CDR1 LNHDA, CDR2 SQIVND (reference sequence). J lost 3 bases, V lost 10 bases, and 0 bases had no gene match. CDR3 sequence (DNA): TGTGCCACGGGGGGCTACAATGAGCAGTTCTTC. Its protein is CATGGYNEQFF. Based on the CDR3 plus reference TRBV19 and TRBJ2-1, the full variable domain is DGGITQSPKYLFRKEGQNVTLSCEQNLNHDAMYWYRQDPGQGLRLIYYSQIVNDFQKGDIAEGYSVSREKKESFPLTVTSAQKNPTAFYLCATGGYNEQFFGPGTRLTVL.

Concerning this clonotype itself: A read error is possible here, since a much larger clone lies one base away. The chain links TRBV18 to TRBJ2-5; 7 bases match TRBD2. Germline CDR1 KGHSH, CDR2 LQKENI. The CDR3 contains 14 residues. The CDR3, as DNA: TGTGCCAGCTCACCACCTGCGGGGGAAGAGTCCCAGTACTTC. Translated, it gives CASSPPAGEESQYF.

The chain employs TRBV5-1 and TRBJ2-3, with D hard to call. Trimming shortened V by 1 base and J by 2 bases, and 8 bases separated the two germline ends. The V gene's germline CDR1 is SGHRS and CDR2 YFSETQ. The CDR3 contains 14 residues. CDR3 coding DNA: TGCGCCAGCAGCTTGCAGGCCACCACAGATACGCAGTATTTT. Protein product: CASSLQATTDTQYF.

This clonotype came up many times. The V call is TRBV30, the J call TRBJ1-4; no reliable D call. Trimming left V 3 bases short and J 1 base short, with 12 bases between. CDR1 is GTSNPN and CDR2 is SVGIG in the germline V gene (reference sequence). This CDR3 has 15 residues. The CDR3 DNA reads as TGTGCCTGGAGCAAGGCGAGATTAACTAATGAAAAACTGTTTTTT. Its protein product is CAWSKARLTNEKLFF.

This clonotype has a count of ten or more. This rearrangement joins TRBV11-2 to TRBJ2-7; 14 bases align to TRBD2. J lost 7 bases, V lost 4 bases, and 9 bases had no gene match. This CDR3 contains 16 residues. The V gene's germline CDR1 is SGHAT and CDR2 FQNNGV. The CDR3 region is CASSSGLAGGLTEQYF. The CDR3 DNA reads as TGTGCCAGCAGCTCCGGACTAGCGGGAGGTCTTACGGAGCAGTACTTC.

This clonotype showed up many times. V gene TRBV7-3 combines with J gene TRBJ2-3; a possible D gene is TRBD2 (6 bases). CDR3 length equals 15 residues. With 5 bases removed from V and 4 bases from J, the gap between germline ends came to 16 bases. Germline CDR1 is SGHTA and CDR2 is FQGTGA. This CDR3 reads CASSDLGLAADTQYF. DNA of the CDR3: TGTGCCAGCAGCGATCTGGGACTCGCCGCAGATACGCAGTATTTT.

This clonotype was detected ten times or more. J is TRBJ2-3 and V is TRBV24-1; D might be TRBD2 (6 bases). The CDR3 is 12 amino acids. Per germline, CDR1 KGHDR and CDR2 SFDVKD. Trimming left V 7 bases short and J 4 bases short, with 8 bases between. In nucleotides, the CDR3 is TGTGCCACCAGAGGCGGGGCAGATACGCAGTATTTT. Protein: CATRGGADTQYF.

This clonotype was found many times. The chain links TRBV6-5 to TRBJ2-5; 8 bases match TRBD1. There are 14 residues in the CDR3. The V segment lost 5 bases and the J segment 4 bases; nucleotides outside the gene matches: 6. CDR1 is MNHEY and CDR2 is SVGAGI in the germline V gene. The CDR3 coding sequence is TGTGCCAGCAGTCGGACAGGGATACGAGAGACCCAGTACTTC. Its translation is CASSRTGIRETQYF.

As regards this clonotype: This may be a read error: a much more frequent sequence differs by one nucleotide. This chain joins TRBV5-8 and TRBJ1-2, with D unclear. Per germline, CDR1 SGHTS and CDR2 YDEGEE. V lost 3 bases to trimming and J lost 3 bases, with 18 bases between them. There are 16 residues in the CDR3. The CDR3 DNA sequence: TGTGCCAGCAGCTCCGAACGGATAAGCCCTTACTATGGCTACACCTTC. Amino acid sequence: CASSSERISPYYGYTF.

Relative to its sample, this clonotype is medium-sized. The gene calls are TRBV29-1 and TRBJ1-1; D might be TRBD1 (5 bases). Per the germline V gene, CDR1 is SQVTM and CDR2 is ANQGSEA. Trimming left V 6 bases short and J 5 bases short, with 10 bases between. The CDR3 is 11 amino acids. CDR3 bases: TGCAGCGTGGGGGGACGGACTGAAGCTTTCTTT. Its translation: CSVGGRTEAFF.

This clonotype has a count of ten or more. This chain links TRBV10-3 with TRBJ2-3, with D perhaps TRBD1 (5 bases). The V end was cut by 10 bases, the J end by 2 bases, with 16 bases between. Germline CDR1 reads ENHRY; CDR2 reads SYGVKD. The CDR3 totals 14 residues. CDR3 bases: TGTGCCACTGGGGCAGGGTCTAACACAGATACGCAGTATTTT. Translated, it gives CATGAGSNTDTQYF.

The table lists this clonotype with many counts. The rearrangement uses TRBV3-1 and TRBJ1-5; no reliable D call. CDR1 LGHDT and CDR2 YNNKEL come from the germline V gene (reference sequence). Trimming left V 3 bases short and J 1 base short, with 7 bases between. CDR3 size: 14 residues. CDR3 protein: CASSHADSNQPQHF. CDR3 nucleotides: TGTGCCAGCAGCCACGCGGACAGCAATCAGCCCCAGCATTTT.

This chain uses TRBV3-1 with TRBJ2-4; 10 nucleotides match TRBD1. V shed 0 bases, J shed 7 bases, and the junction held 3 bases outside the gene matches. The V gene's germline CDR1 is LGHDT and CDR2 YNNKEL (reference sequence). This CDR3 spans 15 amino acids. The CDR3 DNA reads TGTGCCAGCAGCCAAGAGAAGGGACAGGGGAACATTCAGTACTTC. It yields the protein CASSQEKGQGNIQYF.

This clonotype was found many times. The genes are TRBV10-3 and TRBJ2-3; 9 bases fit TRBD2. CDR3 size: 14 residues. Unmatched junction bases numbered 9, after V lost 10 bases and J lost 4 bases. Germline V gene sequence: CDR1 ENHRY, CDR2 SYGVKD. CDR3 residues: CATKAGGGADTQYF. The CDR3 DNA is TGTGCCACCAAAGCGGGAGGAGGAGCAGATACGCAGTATTTT.

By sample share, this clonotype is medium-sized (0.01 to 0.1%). The CDR3 is CASSLWPGMYEQYF. For the CDR3, the DNA is TGTGCCAGCAGTTTATGGCCAGGAATGTACGAGCAGTACTTC. This chain connects TRBV28 to TRBJ2-7; D is ambiguous. The V and J ends lost 0 bases and 4 bases respectively, with 10 bases between them. CDR1 MDHEN and CDR2 SYDVKM come from the germline V gene. The CDR3 is 14 residues long. Complete variable domain (other parts from reference TRBV28 and TRBJ2-7): DVKVTQSSRYLVKRTGEKVFLECVQDMDHENMFWYRQDPGLGLRLIYFSYDVKMKEKGDIPEGYSVSREKKERFSLILESASTNQTSMYLCASSLWPGMYEQYFGPGTRLTVT.

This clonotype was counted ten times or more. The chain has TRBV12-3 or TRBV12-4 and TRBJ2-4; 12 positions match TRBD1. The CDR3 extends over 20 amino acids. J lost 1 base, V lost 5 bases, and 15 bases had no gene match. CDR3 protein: CASSPFAWDRGLEAKNIQYF. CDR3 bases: TGTGCCAGCAGTCCCTTCGCGTGGGACAGGGGGCTGGAGGCCAAAAACATTCAGTACTTC.

DNA of the CDR3: TGTGCCTGGAGTGAAGACGGGGGCAATCAGCCCCAGCATTTT. This codes for CAWSEDGGNQPQHF. The chain recombines TRBV30 with TRBJ1-5; D unclear. V gave up 1 base and J gave up 2 bases, with 9 bases separating them. Germline V CDR1 and CDR2: GTSNPN, SVGIG (reference sequence). The length of the CDR3 is 14 residues. The full variable domain, with the rest looked up from reference TRBV30 and TRBJ1-5, is SQTIHQWPATLVQPVGSPLSLECTVEGTSNPNLYWYRQAAGRGLQLLFYSVGIGQISSEVPQNLSASRPQDRQFILSSKKLLLSDSGFYLCAWSEDGGNQPQHFGDGTRLSIL.

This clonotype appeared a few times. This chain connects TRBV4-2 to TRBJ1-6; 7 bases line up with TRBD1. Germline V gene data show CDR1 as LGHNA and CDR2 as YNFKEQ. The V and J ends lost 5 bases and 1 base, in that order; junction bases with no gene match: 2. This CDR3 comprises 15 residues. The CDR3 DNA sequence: TGTGCCAGCAGCTCACAGGGGTCCTATAATTCACCCCTCCACTTT. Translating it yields CASSSQGSYNSPLHF.

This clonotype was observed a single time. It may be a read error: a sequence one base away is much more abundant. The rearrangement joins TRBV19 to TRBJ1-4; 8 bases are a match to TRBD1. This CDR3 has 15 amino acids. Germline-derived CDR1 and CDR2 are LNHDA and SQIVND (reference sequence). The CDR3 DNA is TGTGCCAGTAGCCCGCAGGGGGCAATCAATGAAAATCTGTTTTTT. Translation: CASSPQGAINENLFF.

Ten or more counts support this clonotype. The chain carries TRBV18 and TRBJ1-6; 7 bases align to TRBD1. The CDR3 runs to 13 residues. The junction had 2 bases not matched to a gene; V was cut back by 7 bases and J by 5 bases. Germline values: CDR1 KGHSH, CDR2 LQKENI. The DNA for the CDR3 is TGTGCCAGCTTACAGGGGAATAATTCACCCCTCCACTTT. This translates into CASLQGNNSPLHF.

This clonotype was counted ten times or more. The CDR3 bases are TGTGCCAGCAGCCTAGGAGGGAGGTCCTACGAGCAGTACTTC. This encodes CASSLGGRSYEQYF. V and J are TRBV9 and TRBJ2-7, with D tentatively TRBD2 (6 bases). CDR3 length: 14 residues. Germline V gene data show CDR1 as SGDLS and CDR2 as YYNGEE. With 4 bases removed from V and 1 base from J, the gap between germline ends came to 12 bases.

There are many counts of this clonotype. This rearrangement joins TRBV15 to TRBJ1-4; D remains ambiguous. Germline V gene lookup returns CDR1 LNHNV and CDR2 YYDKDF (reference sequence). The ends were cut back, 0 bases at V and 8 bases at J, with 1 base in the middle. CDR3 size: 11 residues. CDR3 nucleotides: TGTGCCACCAGCAGAGAAGAAAAACTGTTTTTT. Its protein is CATSREEKLFF.